This entry is about one TCR beta chain. These data are taken from a study of blood T cell repertoires in COVID-19. This study enrolled people aged about 18 to 90 from around 26 US geographic areas. Authors' data handling: Using reference gene primer amplification, nucleated cell counts were estimated. Sequencing used immunoSEQ multiplex PCR; TCRdb keeps in-frame clones, though not all of them. The V and J calls and clone size are taken from that table; D and trimming were inferred from the DNA. The sample yields roughly 300,000 clones, about 86% seen once. The CDR3 totals 19 residues. Germline lookup yields CDR1 LGHNA and CDR2 YNFKEQ. V was pared by 0 bases and J by 0 bases, with 15 bases between.

The sample comprised PBMCs or T cells enriched from blood (not recorded which). This TCR derives from a woman in her 40s with acute COVID-19. J is TRBJ2-6 and V is TRBV4-2; D remains unclear. This chain's CDR3 is CASSQDLQLTNSGANVLTF. The CDR3 DNA is TGTGCCAGCAGCCAAGATTTACAGCTGACGAACTCTGGGGCCAACGTCCTGACTTTC.